One and the same sample provided the 13 T cell receptor beta chains below, sequenced in a study of cytomegalovirus exposure and HLA in healthy donors. Primers included in the PCR were 60 Vbeta and 13 Jbeta primers. Profiled with immunoSEQ multiplex PCR; TCRdb holds only in-frame clones, not every one. The sample records hundreds of thousands of clones, more than 60% being singletons. The sequenced sample was PBMCs. These receptors all stem from a woman aged 25 to 45 in good health and CMV-seronegative.

This chain connects TRBV11-3 to TRBJ2-5, with D perhaps TRBD1 (5 bases). The V gene's germline CDR1 is SGHNT and CDR2 YENEEA. This CDR3 is built from 13 residues. The V end was cut by 5 bases, the J end by 2 bases, with 9 bases between. The CDR3 DNA follows: TGTGCCAGCAGCACACAGGTTCAAGAGACCCAGTACTTC. It yields the protein CASSTQVQETQYF.

This sequence joins TRBV6-5 and TRBJ2-1; D is unclear. The CDR3 sequence is 11 residues long. With 8 bases removed from V and 10 bases from J, the gap between germline ends came to 12 bases. Germline assignment: CDR1 MNHEY and CDR2 SVGAGI. DNA of the CDR3: TGTGCCAGCTTCTCCAGGTTGGAGCAGTTCTTC. Amino acid sequence: CASFSRLEQFF.

The chain employs TRBV6-5 and TRBJ2-1; possibly TRBD1 for D (6 bases). The CDR3 has 15 amino acids. From germline, CDR1 is MNHEY and CDR2 SVGAGI. The germline V and J ends were trimmed by 9 bases and 3 bases, with 18 bases remaining between them. As DNA, the CDR3 is TGTGCCAGTAGCCCGAATGGGGGACACTACAATGAGCAGTTCTTC. Its protein product is CASSPNGGHYNEQFF.

This clone was seen a few times. This chain uses TRBV7-8 with TRBJ2-2, with unresolved D. CDR1 is SGHVS and CDR2 is FQNEAQ in the germline V gene. The CDR3 has 15 amino acids. V was pared by 2 bases and J by 2 bases, with 9 bases between. The CDR3 nucleotides are TGTGCCAGCAGCTTATGGAGCAGCAACACCGGGGAGCTGTTTTTT. Translation gives CASSLWSSNTGELFF.

This chain connects TRBV4-2 to TRBJ1-5; tentative D call: TRBD1 (5 bases). Deletions cut 0 bases from V and 6 bases from J, with 12 bases between. CDR1 and CDR2 from the germline V gene are LGHNA and YNFKEQ. The CDR3 has 15 residues. As DNA, the CDR3 is TGTGCCAGCAGCCAAGAGGTCCAGGGAGGTCAGCCCCAGCATTTT. As protein: CASSQEVQGGQPQHF.

V gene TRBV6-1 combines with J gene TRBJ1-4; 9 nucleotides match TRBD1. V gave up 6 bases and J gave up 5 bases; unmatched junction bases: 4. There are 14 residues in the CDR3. CDR1 is MNHNS and CDR2 is SASEGT in the germline V gene. The CDR3 coding sequence is TGTGCCAGCAGACCGGGACAGGGAAATGAAAAACTGTTTTTT. Encoded protein: CASRPGQGNEKLFF.

The V gene is TRBV6-5, the J gene TRBJ1-1; TRBD1 aligns across 7 bases. V shed 5 bases, J shed 6 bases, and the junction held 9 bases outside the gene matches. Germline V gene data show CDR1 as MNHEY and CDR2 as SVGAGI. The CDR3 is 14 amino acids. CDR3 region: CASSRGYRGPEAFF. CDR3 in DNA: TGTGCCAGCAGTAGGGGTTACAGGGGCCCTGAAGCTTTCTTT.

This clone has more than one count but fewer than ten. The rearrangement links TRBV18 to TRBJ2-7, with 8 bases aligning to TRBD2. This CDR3 contains 14 residues. From germline, CDR1 is KGHSH and CDR2 LQKENI. V shed 0 bases, J shed 3 bases, and the junction held 1 base outside the gene matches. CDR3 residues: CASSPPSGNYEQYF. CDR3 nucleotide sequence: TGTGCCAGCTCACCACCTAGCGGGAACTACGAGCAGTACTTC. The variable domain in full, with the rest retrieved from reference TRBV18 and TRBJ2-7, is NAGVMQNPRHLVRRRGQEARLRCSPMKGHSHVYWYRQLPEEGLKFMVYLQKENIIDESGMPKERFSAEFPKEGPSILRIQQVVRGDSAAYFCASSPPSGNYEQYFGPGTRLTVT.

The chain combines TRBV11-2 with TRBJ2-7; the D gene is possibly TRBD1 (6 bases). Germline loops: CDR1 SGHAT, CDR2 FQNNGV. The CDR3 covers 13 residues. V was cut by 3 bases and J by 1 base, with 7 bases left in between. CDR3 DNA: TGTGCCAGCAGCTTGGGACATTCCTACGAGCAGTACTTC. Protein product: CASSLGHSYEQYF.

This clone has just a few counts. The V and J genes are TRBV27 and TRBJ2-7; TRBD1 is a possible D gene (6 bases). This CDR3 is built from 16 residues. Germline lookup yields CDR1 MNHEY and CDR2 SMNVEV (reference sequence). V was shortened by 1 base and J by 2 bases, with 15 bases between the two germline ends. This CDR3 is CASSLYRPGAAYEQYF. The CDR3 nucleotides read TGTGCCAGCAGTTTATATCGTCCAGGGGCAGCCTACGAGCAGTACTTC.

This chain links TRBV29-1 with TRBJ2-5; maybe TRBD2 (5 bases). TRBJ2-7 explains the end of the DNA better; the J call may be wrong. Per the germline V gene, CDR1 is SQVTM and CDR2 is ANQGSEA. This CDR3 spans 11 amino acids. The CDR3 bases are TGCAGCGTGACTATTTGGTACGAGCAGTACTTC. It codes for CSVTIWYEQYF.

In DNA, the CDR3 is TGTGCCATCAATCGTGGCGGCGCGAACACCGGGGAGCTGTTTTTT. Its translation is CAINRGGANTGELFF. This chain links TRBV10-3 with TRBJ2-2; D gene uncertain. The CDR3 is 15 residues long. The germline V gene encodes CDR1 ENHRY and CDR2 SYGVKD. Between the trimmed V and J ends, which lost 7 bases and 0 bases, there was a span of 12 bases.

V usage is TRBV6-1 and J usage is TRBJ1-4; TRBD1 agrees at 7 bases. CDR3 size: 15 residues. Germline CDR1 and CDR2: MNHNS and SASEGT. The trim removed 6 bases at V and 3 bases at J, leaving 7 bases unmatched. The CDR3 bases are TGTGCCAGCAGAGATACAGGGGATCCTAATGAAAAACTGTTTTTT. It yields the protein CASRDTGDPNEKLFF.